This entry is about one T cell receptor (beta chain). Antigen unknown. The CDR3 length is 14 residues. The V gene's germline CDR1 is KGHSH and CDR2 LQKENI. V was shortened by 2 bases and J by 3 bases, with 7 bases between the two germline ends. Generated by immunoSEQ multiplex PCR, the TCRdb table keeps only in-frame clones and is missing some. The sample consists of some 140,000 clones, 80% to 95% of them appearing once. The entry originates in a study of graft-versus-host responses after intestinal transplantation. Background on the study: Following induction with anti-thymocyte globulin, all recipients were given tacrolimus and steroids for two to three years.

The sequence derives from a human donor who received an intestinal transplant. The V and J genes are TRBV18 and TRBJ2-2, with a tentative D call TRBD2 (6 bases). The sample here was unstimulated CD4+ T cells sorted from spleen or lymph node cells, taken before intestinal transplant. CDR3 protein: CASSPGGDTGELFF. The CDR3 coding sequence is TGTGCCAGCTCACCAGGAGGGGACACCGGGGAGCTGTTTTTT. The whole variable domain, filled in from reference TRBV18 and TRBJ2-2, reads NAGVMQNPRHLVRRRGQEARLRCSPMKGHSHVYWYRQLPEEGLKFMVYLQKENIIDESGMPKERFSAEFPKEGPSILRIQQVVRGDSAAYFCASSPGGDTGELFFGEGSRLTVL.